The rows below give T cell receptor beta chains drawn from one sample of a study of T cell repertoires in ileal Crohn's disease. TCRdb's table, derived via immunoSEQ multiplex PCR, lists solely in-frame clones and lacks some. The repertoire consists of several thousand clones, with less than 75% occurring once and the leading ten covering 20% to 25%. Material: ileal tissue. The receptors derive from an adult with Crohn's disease. Each CDR3 is given with its conserved first and last residue. A D gene is named only where the DNA matches it firmly. A row's size may be missing; if present it is once, few, many or a size class.

cdr3_aa: CASRSTPSLASGNTIYF
cdr3_nt: TGTGCCAGCAGATCCACCCCCAGTCTGGCTTCGGGAAACACCATATATTTT
d_call: -
clone_size: -
j_call: TRBJ1-3
v_call: TRBV7-8

cdr3_aa: CAWRHSSYEQYF
cdr3_nt: TGTGCCTGGAGGCACAGCTCCTACGAGCAGTACTTC
d_call: -
clone_size: -
j_call: TRBJ2-7
v_call: TRBV30

cdr3_aa: CASSQEGLDTQYF
cdr3_nt: TGCGCCAGCAGCCAAGAGGGGCTAGATACGCAGTATTTT
d_call: -
clone_size: -
j_call: TRBJ2-3
v_call: TRBV4-1

cdr3_aa: CASSQGGLAYNEQFF
cdr3_nt: TGCGCCAGCAGCCAAGGTGGACTAGCTTACAATGAGCAGTTCTTC
d_call: TRBD2
clone_size: -
j_call: TRBJ2-1
v_call: TRBV4-1

cdr3_aa: CASSLTGGVVAVNTDTQYF
cdr3_nt: TGTGCCAGCAGCTTAACGGGGGGTGTGGTAGCGGTGAACACAGATACGCAGTATTTT
d_call: -
clone_size: -
j_call: TRBJ2-3
v_call: TRBV7-3

cdr3_aa: CASMTQGYGYTF
cdr3_nt: TGTGCCAGTATGACGCAGGGCTATGGCTACACCTTC
d_call: -
clone_size: few
j_call: TRBJ1-2
v_call: TRBV19

cdr3_aa: CASSPRGSYNEQFF
cdr3_nt: TGTGCCAGCAGCCCTCGGGGCTCCTACAATGAGCAGTTCTTC
d_call: -
clone_size: -
j_call: TRBJ2-1
v_call: TRBV7-3

cdr3_aa: CSVEVQDYEQYF
cdr3_nt: TGCAGCGTTGAAGTGCAGGACTACGAGCAGTACTTC
d_call: -
clone_size: once
j_call: TRBJ2-7
v_call: TRBV29-1

cdr3_aa: CASSLDPGNQPQHF
cdr3_nt: TGTGCCAGCAGCTTAGATCCCGGGAATCAGCCCCAGCATTTT
d_call: -
clone_size: -
j_call: TRBJ1-5
v_call: TRBV7-8

cdr3_aa: CASSQEPARTFLYEQYF
cdr3_nt: TGCGCCAGCAGCCAAGAACCCGCCAGGACTTTCCTCTACGAGCAGTACTTC
d_call: -
clone_size: -
j_call: TRBJ2-7
v_call: TRBV4-1

cdr3_aa: CASSLGADTEAFF
cdr3_nt: TGTGCCAGCAGTTTGGGGGCGGACACTGAAGCTTTCTTT
d_call: -
clone_size: -
j_call: TRBJ1-1
v_call: TRBV6-5

cdr3_aa: CASSILEGSSYEQYF
cdr3_nt: TGTGCCAGTAGTATACTGGAGGGAAGCTCCTACGAGCAGTACTTC
d_call: -
clone_size: once
j_call: TRBJ2-7
v_call: TRBV19

cdr3_aa: CASSRSPRGLNYEQYF
cdr3_nt: TGTGCCAGCAGCCGATCGCCGCGGGGCCTAAACTACGAGCAGTACTTC
d_call: -
clone_size: -
j_call: TRBJ2-7
v_call: TRBV5-4

cdr3_aa: CSVVRQDNTGELFF
cdr3_nt: TGCAGCGTTGTGCGACAGGACAACACCGGGGAGCTGTTTTTT
d_call: -
clone_size: once
j_call: TRBJ2-2
v_call: TRBV29-1

cdr3_aa: CASSPRQGGLYEQYF
cdr3_nt: TGCGCCAGCAGCCCCCGACAGGGAGGCTTGTACGAGCAGTACTTC
d_call: -
clone_size: -
j_call: TRBJ2-7
v_call: TRBV5-1

cdr3_aa: CASSDFIAGGAREQYF
cdr3_nt: TGTGCCAGCAGTGACTTTATAGCGGGAGGGGCGAGAGAGCAGTACTTC
d_call: TRBD2
clone_size: -
j_call: TRBJ2-7
v_call: TRBV6-1

cdr3_aa: CASSPLARATGELFF
cdr3_nt: TGTGCCAGCAGCCCTCTAGCCCGAGCCACCGGGGAGCTGTTTTTT
d_call: -
clone_size: few
j_call: TRBJ2-2
v_call: TRBV7-2

cdr3_aa: CASSLQGWAQPQHF
cdr3_nt: TGTGCCAGCAGCCTACAGGGTTGGGCTCAGCCCCAGCATTTT
d_call: -
clone_size: once
j_call: TRBJ1-5
v_call: TRBV7-2

cdr3_aa: CASSIAGTAYGYTF
cdr3_nt: TGTGCCAGTAGTATAGCCGGGACAGCTTATGGCTACACCTTC
d_call: TRBD1
clone_size: -
j_call: TRBJ1-2
v_call: TRBV19

cdr3_aa: CASSLETGHNEQFF
cdr3_nt: TGTGCCAGCAGCTTGGAGACAGGGCACAATGAGCAGTTCTTC
d_call: TRBD1
clone_size: large
j_call: TRBJ2-1
v_call: TRBV5-6

cdr3_aa: CASRQDSGLAGGPLFF
cdr3_nt: TGTGCCAGCAGACAAGACTCGGGACTAGCGGGGGGGCCTTTGTTCTTC
d_call: TRBD2
clone_size: few
j_call: TRBJ2-1
v_call: TRBV2

cdr3_aa: CASSITQDGGSGELFF
cdr3_nt: TGTGCCAGCAGCATCACCCAGGACGGGGGGTCCGGGGAGCTGTTTTTT
d_call: TRBD2
clone_size: -
j_call: TRBJ2-2
v_call: TRBV7-6

cdr3_aa: CASSVAPSSYEQYF
cdr3_nt: TGTGCCAGCAGCGTAGCTCCCAGCTCCTACGAGCAGTACTTC
d_call: -
clone_size: -
j_call: TRBJ2-7
v_call: TRBV9

cdr3_aa: CASSSGVAAGELFF
cdr3_nt: TGTGCCAGCAGCTCCGGGGTGGCCGCCGGGGAGCTGTTTTTT
d_call: -
clone_size: -
j_call: TRBJ2-2
v_call: TRBV5-6

cdr3_aa: CASSASGGADGELFF
cdr3_nt: TGTGCCAGCAGCGCTAGCGGGGGGGCCGACGGGGAGCTGTTTTTT
d_call: TRBD2
clone_size: -
j_call: TRBJ2-2
v_call: TRBV9

cdr3_aa: CASSEQGVGEQYF
cdr3_nt: TGTGCCAGCTCAGAACAGGGAGTGGGAGAGCAGTACTTC
d_call: -
clone_size: -
j_call: TRBJ2-5
v_call: TRBV18

cdr3_aa: CASSSRTGWDSNQPQHF
cdr3_nt: TGTGCCAGCAGCTCAAGGACAGGGTGGGATAGCAATCAGCCCCAGCATTTT
d_call: TRBD1
clone_size: -
j_call: TRBJ1-5
v_call: TRBV7-2